Listed here are 2 T cell receptor beta chains from one sample, sequenced in a study of blood T cell repertoires in COVID-19. Clones were sequenced by immunoSEQ multiplex PCR, and TCRdb holds only the in-frame ones, with some missing. Of some 370,000 clones listed, around 89% are singletons. The specimen sequenced was peripheral blood. The receptors stem from a man aged 18-30 years with active or convalescent COVID-19.

V usage is TRBV4-1 and J usage is TRBJ2-1, with a tentative D call TRBD2 (5 bases). Looked up from germline, CDR1 is MGHRA and CDR2 is YSYEKL. CDR3 size: 16 residues. Trimming cost V 0 bases and J 0 bases, with 9 bases left between them. CDR3 DNA sequence: TGCGCCAGCAGCCAAGAGTTTAGCGTCTCCTACAATGAGCAGTTCTTC. This encodes CASSQEFSVSYNEQFF.

J is TRBJ1-5 and V is TRBV2; 9 nucleotides line up with TRBD1. Germline values: CDR1 SNHLY, CDR2 FYNNEI. CDR3 length: 14 amino acids. V dropped 7 bases and J dropped 9; count of bases not matched to a gene: 10. CDR3 nucleotide sequence: TGTGCCAGCATTGCCGGGACAGGGAATGGGCCCCAGCATTTT. Translated: CASIAGTGNGPQHF.